This T cell receptor beta chain stems from a study of blood T cell repertoires in COVID-19. In the original processing: Amplification from reference gene primers served as the basis for estimated nucleated cell counts. TCRdb keeps only in-frame clones here, not all; method: immunoSEQ multiplex PCR. V and J calls and clone size follow that table, whereas D and trimming were derived from the DNA. The sample records more than 200,000 clones, over 75% being singletons. The germline gives CDR1 GTSNPN, CDR2 SVGIG (reference sequence). Trimming cost V 4 bases and J 5 bases, with 8 bases left between them. This CDR3 has 11 amino acids. Residents of about 25 US areas, aged about 18 to 89 years, made up the participants.

This sequence was found in a woman younger than 45 who had been exposed to COVID-19. Sequenced input: PBMCs or T cells enriched from blood (not recorded which). J is TRBJ1-2 and V is TRBV30, with D possibly being TRBD1 (5 bases). The CDR3 DNA reads TGTGCCTGGACCCCAGGGTATGGCTACACCTTC. Translating gives CAWTPGYGYTF.